This T cell receptor (beta chain) came from a study of PD-1 blockade in mismatch repair-deficient tumors. Points from the study as a whole: Tumor-resident clones, often absent from pretreatment blood, expanded after pembrolizumab and then contracted.

Every patient had mismatch repair deficiency by PCR or immunohistochemistry. Here immunoSEQ multiplex PCR was the method, and the copy in TCRdb shows in-frame clones only, minus some. The sample includes about 34,000 clones, 65% to 85% seen only once; the top ten take approximately 3.6%. As regards this clone: Its specificity is unknown.

Unmatched junction bases numbered 9, after V lost 3 bases and J lost 2 bases. Germline V lookup: CDR1 SEHNR, CDR2 FQNEAQ (reference sequence). The CDR3 is 17 residues long. The sequence was obtained from an adult with mismatch repair-deficient cancer. Sequencing was performed on PBMCs, taken 6 to 7 weeks after starting pembrolizumab. The V gene is TRBV7-9, the J gene TRBJ1-4, with TRBD1 matching 7 bases. The CDR3 DNA sequence: TGTGCCAGCAGCTTGGTTCAAGGGGGCATGACTAATGAAAAACTGTTTTTT. It translates to CASSLVQGGMTNEKLFF.